The 5 T cell receptor beta chains given below trace back to one sample, sequenced in a study of blood T cell repertoires in COVID-19 (dated by TCRdb to the early 2020s). Libraries were made using the immunoSEQ multiplex PCR assay. Here the immuneACCESS table is served through TCRdb, limited to in-frame sequences with V and J called. Missing clones are a known gap in these copies; in checked studies unresolved V genes cover under half, and the rest lacks a known reason. In all, the sample holds about 320,000 clones, and roughly 89% of those were seen once. 4.5% to 5.5% of the sample belongs to the ten largest clones. The sequenced material came from PBMCs or T cells enriched from blood (not recorded which). The origin of the receptors is a man between 60 and 75 years old who had recovered from COVID-19.

This clone was detected once. The rearrangement uses TRBV6-6 and TRBJ2-5, with 8 bases lining up with TRBD1. V lost 2 bases to trimming and J lost 3 bases; unmatched junction nucleotides: 5. Per the germline V gene, CDR1 is MNHNY and CDR2 is SVGAGI (reference sequence). The length of the CDR3 is 15 residues. The CDR3 here is CASSYKDREEETQYF. In DNA form, the CDR3 reads TGTGCCAGCAGTTACAAGGACAGGGAGGAAGAGACCCAGTACTTC.

With regard to this clone: In the same sample, other DNA sequences code for this CDR3. The CDR3 bases are TGCGCCAGCAGCCCGGGACTAGCGGGCACAGATACGCAGTATTTT. Amino acid sequence: CASSPGLAGTDTQYF. This sequence joins TRBV5-1 and TRBJ2-3; 11 positions agree with TRBD2. The length of the CDR3 is 15 residues. Germline CDR1 and CDR2: SGHRS and YFSETQ. V was clipped by 4 bases and J by 1 base; unmatched bases: 2.

V gene TRBV20-1 combines with J gene TRBJ2-2, with 11 nucleotides matching TRBD2. V was pared by 3 bases and J by 5 bases, with 8 bases of the junction left unmatched. The CDR3 spans 16 residues. CDR1 is DFQATT and CDR2 is SNEGSKA in the germline V gene (reference sequence). The CDR3 here is CSASNPSGRNTGELFF. In DNA, the CDR3 is TGCAGTGCTAGTAATCCTAGCGGGAGGAATACCGGGGAGCTGTTTTTT.

The chain is built from TRBV11-3 and TRBJ2-4, with D possibly TRBD2 on 6 matching bases. Germline V gene sequence: CDR1 SGHNT, CDR2 YENEEA. V was trimmed by 5 bases and J by 0 bases, leaving 23 bases between them. This CDR3 is 19 amino acids long. CDR3 loop: CASSPPGEVLRLAKNIQYF. In DNA form, the CDR3 reads TGTGCCAGCAGCCCCCCGGGGGAGGTACTTCGGCTAGCCAAAAACATTCAGTACTTC.

J is TRBJ2-3 and V is TRBV18; 8 bases fit TRBD1. V lost 3 bases to trimming and J lost 3 bases; unmatched junction nucleotides: 11. This CDR3 comprises 17 residues. Germline V gene lookup returns CDR1 KGHSH and CDR2 LQKENI. In DNA form, the CDR3 reads TGTGCCAGCTCACCCCCGAGACAGGGGTGGGGTACAGATACGCAGTATTTT. This codes for CASSPPRQGWGTDTQYF.